These 29 T cell receptor beta chains came from one sample sequenced in a study of blood T cell repertoires in COVID-19 (TCRdb year 2020). Preparation of the library involved the immunoSEQ multiplex PCR assay. The immuneACCESS repertoire file appears here via TCRdb, limited to in-frame rearrangements. These files lack a portion of the clones; in checked studies, under half of the deficit traces to unresolved V genes, and the cause of the others is not known. Counted in this sample were around 120,000 clones; 75% to 90% of them appeared once. The top ten hold 25% to 30% of the sample. Sequenced: peripheral blood. Every receptor here comes from a woman in her 70s with acute or convalescent COVID-19.

V is TRBV10-1 and J is TRBJ1-3; 12 positions agree with TRBD1. CDR1 WNHNN and CDR2 SYGVQD come from the germline V gene (reference sequence). V lost 5 bases, J lost 4 bases, and 6 bases stayed unmatched. This CDR3 has 16 amino acids. CDR3 loop: CASSPGQGAKGNTIYF. CDR3 nucleotide sequence: TGCGCCAGCAGTCCGGGACAGGGGGCAAAGGGAAACACCATATATTTT.

The V call is TRBV2, the J call TRBJ2-1, with D hard to call. Germline assignment: CDR1 SNHLY and CDR2 FYNNEI. V dropped 3 bases and J dropped 9 bases, with 6 bases sitting between them. The CDR3 has 11 residues. The CDR3 protein is CASSDLGEQFF. CDR3 bases: TGTGCCAGCAGTGACCTCGGTGAGCAGTTCTTC.

The chain employs TRBV28 and TRBJ2-2; no firm D call. Trimming left V 2 bases short and J 6 bases short, with 13 bases between. This CDR3 is built from 15 residues. Germline V gene data show CDR1 as MDHEN and CDR2 as SYDVKM. The chain's CDR3 is CASSLALVFAGELFF. In DNA, the CDR3 is TGTGCCAGCAGTTTAGCTCTAGTCTTCGCCGGGGAGCTGTTTTTT.

The V gene is TRBV6-5, the J gene TRBJ2-1; D not certain. Germline CDR1 and CDR2: MNHEY and SVGAGI. This CDR3 has 14 residues. V was cut by 1 base and J by 8 bases, with 12 bases left in between. The CDR3 DNA sequence: TGTGCCAGCAGTTACTTCGGCAACCGGGATGAGCAGTTCTTC. This sequence encodes CASSYFGNRDEQFF.

This sequence joins TRBV19 and TRBJ2-3, with TRBD1 matching over 7 bases. This CDR3 spans 15 amino acids. J was trimmed by 1 base and V by 0 bases; bases with no gene match: 1. Germline V gives CDR1 LNHDA, CDR2 SQIVND (reference sequence). CDR3 bases: TGTGCCAGTAGTATAGAGGGACAGCGCACAGATACGCAGTATTTT. Translation gives CASSIEGQRTDTQYF.

The chain carries TRBV14 and TRBJ2-1, with 8 bases that match TRBD2. Trimming took 4 bases from V and 9 from J; bases not matched to a gene: 17. The length of the CDR3 is 17 residues. Germline CDR1 reads SGHDN; CDR2 reads FVKESK. The CDR3 nucleotides are TGTGCCAGCAGCCTACATTTTCGGGGGGGCTTCAATGGTGAGCAGTTCTTC. This translates into CASSLHFRGGFNGEQFF.

This rearrangement joins TRBV2 to TRBJ2-3, with a possible D match to TRBD2 (5 bases). The CDR3 spans 14 residues. Germline V gene data show CDR1 as SNHLY and CDR2 as FYNNEI. V lost 6 bases to trimming and J lost 0 bases, with 10 bases between them. CDR3 in amino acids: CASRGSPSTDTQYF. The CDR3 nucleotides are TGTGCCAGCAGGGGGAGCCCGAGCACAGATACGCAGTATTTT.

This chain links TRBV30 with TRBJ1-2, with D unresolved. The V end was cut by 0 bases, the J end by 4 bases, with 9 bases between. This CDR3 has 13 residues. CDR1 and CDR2 from the germline V gene are GTSNPN and SVGIG (reference sequence). As DNA, the CDR3 is TGTGCCTGGAGTGTGACTGCCTCCTATGGCTACACCTTC. Amino acid sequence: CAWSVTASYGYTF.

This clone was recorded only once. The rearrangement links TRBV27 to TRBJ1-1; 8 bases are a match to TRBD1. Germline V CDR1 and CDR2: MNHEY, SMNVEV (reference sequence). This CDR3 has 15 residues. With V trimmed by 4 bases and J by 2 bases, 6 bases remained unmatched. The CDR3 bases are TGTGCCAGCAGTTACCGACAGGGGCGAAACACTGAAGCTTTCTTT. It specifies CASSYRQGRNTEAFF.

The chain uses TRBV3-1 (or the pseudogene TRBV3-2) and TRBJ1-6; D call uncertain. Trimming took off 4 bases at V and 8 bases at J, with 6 bases between the two ends. This CDR3 region has 12 residues. Germline V gives CDR1 LGHDT, CDR2 YNNKEL (reference sequence). The CDR3 coding sequence is TGTGCCAGCAGCCGCCGGGATTCACCCCTCCACTTT. The encoded protein is CASSRRDSPLHF.

V gene TRBV9 combines with J gene TRBJ2-1, with 11 positions matching TRBD2. Unmatched junction bases numbered 14, after V lost 4 bases and J lost 8 bases. Germline assignment: CDR1 SGDLS and CDR2 YYNGEE. The length of the CDR3 is 17 residues. The CDR3 reads CASSTQASGGRWDEQFF. The CDR3, as DNA: TGTGCCAGCAGCACCCAGGCTAGCGGGGGGCGCTGGGATGAGCAGTTCTTC.

CDR3 DNA: TGTGCCAGCAGCGATCAGCGGGGGGGCCCATATGAGCAGTTCTTC. It encodes CASSDQRGGPYEQFF. V and J are TRBV7-2 and TRBJ2-1, with 10 positions matching TRBD2. Per germline, CDR1 SGHTA and CDR2 FQGNSA. With V trimmed by 5 bases and J by 8 bases, 9 bases remained unmatched. The CDR3 is made up of 15 amino acids.

The chain combines TRBV6-1 with TRBJ1-2; D gene ambiguous. The V end was cut by 1 base, the J end by 2 bases, with 17 bases between. This CDR3 contains 17 residues. From germline, CDR1 is MNHNS and CDR2 SASEGT. CDR3 sequence: CASSEVTGLIRNYGYTF. The CDR3 DNA reads as TGTGCCAGCAGTGAAGTAACGGGTCTCATAAGGAACTATGGCTACACCTTC.

In nucleotides, the CDR3 is TGTGCCAGTAGTATAGGAAGGGGCGGCTACACCTTC. It yields the protein CASSIGRGGYTF. The chain employs TRBV19 and TRBJ1-2, with D tentatively TRBD1 (5 bases). Germline V gene lookup returns CDR1 LNHDA and CDR2 SQIVND (reference sequence). V was cut by 1 base and J by 8 bases, with 8 bases left in between. This CDR3 is 12 amino acids long.

V gene TRBV19 combines with J gene TRBJ1-2, with D perhaps matching TRBD1 (5 bases). The CDR3 length is 16 residues. Looked up from germline, CDR1 is LNHDA and CDR2 is SQIVND (reference sequence). Trimming pared 6 bases from V and 0 bases from J, leaving 17 bases between. The CDR3, as DNA: TGTGCCAGTAGCCGCGGGACTTCGCCGGCTAACTATGGCTACACCTTC. It yields the protein CASSRGTSPANYGYTF.

The gene calls are TRBV7-3 and TRBJ1-1, with 8 bases fitting TRBD1. The germline V gene has CDR1 SGHTA and CDR2 FQGTGA. V was clipped by 8 bases and J by 2 bases; unmatched bases: 4. The CDR3 covers 13 residues. The CDR3: CASAGQENTEAFF. CDR3 DNA: TGTGCCAGCGCGGGACAGGAAAACACTGAAGCTTTCTTT.

CDR3 region: CATEAGGNTEAFF. The CDR3 DNA reads as TGTGCCACCGAGGCAGGGGGCAATACTGAAGCTTTCTTT. The gene calls are TRBV10-3 and TRBJ1-1; the match to TRBD1 covers 8 bases. The germline gives CDR1 ENHRY, CDR2 SYGVKD. The CDR3 is 13 amino acids. The ends lost 10 bases at V and 5 bases at J; junction bases unmatched: 9.

J is TRBJ1-2 and V is TRBV11-2; TRBD1 agrees at 7 bases. There are 15 residues in the CDR3. After removal of 4 bases from V and 4 bases from J, the junction contained 9 bases not matched to a gene. Germline V gene sequence: CDR1 SGHAT, CDR2 FQNNGV. CDR3 amino acids: CASSSRQGPVYGYTF. The DNA for the CDR3 is TGTGCCAGCAGCTCACGACAGGGCCCCGTCTATGGCTACACCTTC. Combining the CDR3 with reference TRBV11-2 and TRBJ1-2 gives the whole variable domain EAGVAQSPRYKIIEKRQSVAFWCNPISGHATLYWYQQILGQGPKLLIQFQNNGVVDDSQLPKDRFSAERLKGVDSTLKIQPAKLEDSAVYLCASSSRQGPVYGYTFGSGTRLTVV.

V gene TRBV4-1 combines with J gene TRBJ1-5; D is undetermined. CDR1 and CDR2 (germline): MGHRA, YSYEKL. V dropped 4 bases and J dropped 0 bases, with 22 bases sitting between them. The CDR3 is made up of 19 amino acids. CDR3 sequence: CASSPLWEIWALSNQPQHF. CDR3 bases: TGCGCCAGCAGCCCCCTTTGGGAGATCTGGGCCCTTAGCAATCAGCCCCAGCATTTT.

The rearrangement uses TRBV6-5 and TRBJ1-6; the D gene is possibly TRBD1 (6 bases). The V gene lost 0 bases and the J gene lost 6 bases, with 9 bases spanning the gap. Germline CDR1 reads MNHEY; CDR2 reads SVGAGI. The CDR3 consists of 15 residues. This CDR3 reads CASSYSGAGNSPLHF. As DNA, the CDR3 is TGTGCCAGCAGTTACTCGGGGGCAGGTAATTCACCCCTCCACTTT.

This chain connects TRBV19 to TRBJ2-7, with 10 bases that match TRBD1. Germline V gene lookup returns CDR1 LNHDA and CDR2 SQIVND (reference sequence). V lost 3 bases and J lost 3; bases outside the gene matches: 11. The CDR3 runs to 17 residues. The CDR3 nucleotides are TGTGCCAGTAGTATCGCCCCCCCGGGACAGGGGCTCTACGAGCAGTACTTC. Protein product: CASSIAPPGQGLYEQYF. Looking up the rest from reference TRBV19 and TRBJ2-7 gives the full variable domain: DGGITQSPKYLFRKEGQNVTLSCEQNLNHDAMYWYRQDPGQGLRLIYYSQIVNDFQKGDIAEGYSVSREKKESFPLTVTSAQKNPTAFYLCASSIAPPGQGLYEQYFGPGTRLTVT.

This clone was seen a handful of times. V usage is TRBV3-1 (or the pseudogene TRBV3-2) and J usage is TRBJ1-6; a possible D gene is TRBD1 (5 bases). V gave up 0 bases and J gave up 2 bases, with 8 bases separating them. Germline CDR1 reads LGHDT; CDR2 reads YNNKEL (reference sequence). This CDR3 is built from 16 residues. The CDR3: CASSQDQGTYNSPLHF. DNA for the CDR3: TGTGCCAGCAGCCAAGATCAGGGAACCTATAATTCACCCCTCCACTTT.

The genes are TRBV6-5 and TRBJ2-7; the D gene is possibly TRBD2 (5 bases). From germline, CDR1 is MNHEY and CDR2 SVGAGI. Trimming shortened V by 6 bases and J by 0 bases, and 9 bases separated the two germline ends. The length of the CDR3 is 13 residues. The CDR3 sequence is CASSPGISYEQYF. The CDR3 DNA is TGTGCCAGCAGCCCGGGAATCTCCTACGAGCAGTACTTC.

V and J are TRBV15 and TRBJ2-5; 7 bases are shared with TRBD1. The V and J ends lost 5 bases and 2 bases, in that order; junction bases with no gene match: 8. The CDR3 is made up of 15 amino acids. Germline V CDR1 and CDR2: LNHNV, YYDKDF (reference sequence). The CDR3 sequence: CATSHQQGQQETQYF. In DNA, the CDR3 is TGTGCCACCAGCCACCAACAGGGGCAGCAAGAGACCCAGTACTTC. The full variable domain, its missing parts supplied by reference TRBV15 and TRBJ2-5, is DAMVIQNPRYQVTQFGKPVTLSCSQTLNHNVMYWYQQKSSQAPKLLFHYYDKDFNNEADTPDNFQSRRPNTSFCFLDIRSPGLGDTAMYLCATSHQQGQQETQYFGPGTRLLVL.

This CDR3 reads CASRLPGGFSYNEQFF. The CDR3, as DNA: TGTGCCAGCAGACTTCCTGGGGGGTTCTCCTACAATGAGCAGTTCTTC. The V and J genes are TRBV28 and TRBJ2-1; possibly TRBD2 for D (6 bases). This CDR3 has 16 amino acids. Between the trimmed V and J ends, which lost 6 bases and 0 bases, there was a span of 15 bases. Germline CDR1 reads MDHEN; CDR2 reads SYDVKM.

The chain links TRBV7-2 to TRBJ2-7; perhaps TRBD2 as D (6 bases). CDR1 is SGHTA, CDR2 FQGNSA, per germline. The CDR3 length is 14 residues. V was shortened by 4 bases and J by 3 bases, with 13 bases between the two germline ends. The CDR3 reads CASSYGEEGYEQYF. CDR3 sequence (DNA): TGTGCCAGCAGCTATGGGGAGGAAGGCTACGAGCAGTACTTC. The variable domain in full, completed from reference TRBV7-2 and TRBJ2-7, reads GAGVSQSPSNKVTEKGKDVELRCDPISGHTALYWYRQSLGQGLEFLIYFQGNSAPDKSGLPSDRFSAERTGGSVSTLTIQRTQQEDSAVYLCASSYGEEGYEQYFGPGTRLTVT.

V and J are TRBV5-4 and TRBJ2-2; D call uncertain. Germline V gene data show CDR1 as SGHNT and CDR2 as YYREEE (reference sequence). The CDR3 runs to 12 residues. Trimming shortened V by 3 bases and J by 5 bases, and 5 bases separated the two germline ends. DNA for the CDR3: TGTGCCAGCAGCTCTTTGACCGGGGAGCTGTTTTTT. This codes for CASSSLTGELFF.

This rearrangement joins TRBV11-2 to TRBJ1-1; 10 bases are a match to TRBD1. The CDR3 runs to 13 residues. V was clipped by 8 bases and J by 0 bases; unmatched bases: 0. Germline lookup yields CDR1 SGHAT and CDR2 FQNNGV. CDR3 loop: CASGTGVNTEAFF. CDR3 sequence (DNA): TGTGCCAGCGGGACAGGGGTGAACACTGAAGCTTTCTTT.

DNA of the CDR3: TGTGCCAGCAGTTTGGGGAGTCAGCCCCAGCATTTT. Amino acid sequence: CASSLGSQPQHF. The gene calls are TRBV28 and TRBJ1-5, with unresolved D. Deletions cut 3 bases from V and 6 bases from J, with 6 bases between. Looked up from germline, CDR1 is MDHEN and CDR2 is SYDVKM. The length of the CDR3 is 12 residues.